This TCR beta chain was obtained from a study of blood T cell repertoires in COVID-19. Study-wide background: Both acute and convalescent COVID-19 samples were obtained from the United States, Italy and Spain. T cells, B-cell-depleted T cells, or PBMCs supplied cDNA or gDNA.

With V trimmed by 3 bases and J by 4 bases, 6 bases remained unmatched. From germline, CDR1 is MNHEY and CDR2 SMNVEV (reference sequence). The CDR3 is 15 residues long. Source study methods: Cell counts per sample came from amplifying reference gene primers. Profiling relied on immunoSEQ multiplex PCR, and the TCRdb table lists in-frame clones only, not all of them. That table gives V, J and clone size, and the DNA gave D and trimming. Of 130,000 to 150,000 clones listed, 80% to 90% were seen once; the top ten hold 3.5% to 4.5%. The sequence was obtained from a woman in her forties with acute or convalescent COVID-19. This chain uses TRBV27 with TRBJ2-5, with 9 bases fitting TRBD1. The specimen sequenced was peripheral blood. The CDR3: CASSLATGGAETQYF. As DNA, the CDR3 is TGTGCCAGCAGTTTGGCGACAGGGGGTGCAGAGACCCAGTACTTC.